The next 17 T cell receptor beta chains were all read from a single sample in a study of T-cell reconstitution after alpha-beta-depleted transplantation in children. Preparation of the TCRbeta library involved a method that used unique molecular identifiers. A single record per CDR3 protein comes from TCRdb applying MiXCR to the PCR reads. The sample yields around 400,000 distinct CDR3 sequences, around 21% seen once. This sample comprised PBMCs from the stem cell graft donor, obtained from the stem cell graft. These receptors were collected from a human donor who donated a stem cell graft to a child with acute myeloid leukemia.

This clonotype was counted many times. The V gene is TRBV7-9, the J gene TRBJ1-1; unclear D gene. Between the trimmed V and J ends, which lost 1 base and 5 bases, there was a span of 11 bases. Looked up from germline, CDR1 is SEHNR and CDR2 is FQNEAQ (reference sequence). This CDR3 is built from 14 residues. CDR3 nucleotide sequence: TGTGCCAGCAGCTTAGTAGTTGATAATACTGAAGCTTTCTTT. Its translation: CASSLVVDNTEAFF.

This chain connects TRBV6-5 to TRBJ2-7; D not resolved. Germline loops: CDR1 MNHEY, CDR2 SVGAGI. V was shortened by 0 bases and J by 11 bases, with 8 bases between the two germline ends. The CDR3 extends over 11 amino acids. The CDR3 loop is CASSYSRREYF. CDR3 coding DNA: TGTGCCAGCAGTTACTCGAGACGGGAGTACTTC.

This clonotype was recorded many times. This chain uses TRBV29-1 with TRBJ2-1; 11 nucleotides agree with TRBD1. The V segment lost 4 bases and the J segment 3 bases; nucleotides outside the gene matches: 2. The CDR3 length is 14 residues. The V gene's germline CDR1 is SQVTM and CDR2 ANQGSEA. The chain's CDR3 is CSVGDRGVYNEQFF. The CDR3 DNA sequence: TGCAGCGTTGGGGACAGGGGGGTCTACAATGAGCAGTTCTTC.

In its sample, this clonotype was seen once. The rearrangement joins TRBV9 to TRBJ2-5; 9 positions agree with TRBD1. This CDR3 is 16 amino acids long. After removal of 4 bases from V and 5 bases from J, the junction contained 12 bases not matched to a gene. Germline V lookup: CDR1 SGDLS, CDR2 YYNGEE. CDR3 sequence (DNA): TGTGCCAGCAGCACCCGAGCAACGGGACAGGGTGAGACCCAGTACTTC. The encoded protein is CASSTRATGQGETQYF.

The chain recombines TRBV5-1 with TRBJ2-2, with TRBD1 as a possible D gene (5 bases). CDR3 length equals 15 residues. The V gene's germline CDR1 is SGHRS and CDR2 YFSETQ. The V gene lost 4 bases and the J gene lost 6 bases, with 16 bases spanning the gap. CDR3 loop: CASSGAVDAAGELFF. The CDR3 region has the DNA TGCGCCAGCAGCGGGGCGGTCGACGCTGCCGGGGAGCTGTTTTTT.

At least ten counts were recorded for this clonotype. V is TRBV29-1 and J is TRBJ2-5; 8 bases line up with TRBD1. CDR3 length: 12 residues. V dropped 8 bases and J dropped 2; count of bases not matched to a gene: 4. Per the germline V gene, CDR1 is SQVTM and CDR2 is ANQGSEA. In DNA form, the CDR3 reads TGCAGCACCGGACAGGGACAAGAGACCCAGTACTTC. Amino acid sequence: CSTGQGQETQYF.

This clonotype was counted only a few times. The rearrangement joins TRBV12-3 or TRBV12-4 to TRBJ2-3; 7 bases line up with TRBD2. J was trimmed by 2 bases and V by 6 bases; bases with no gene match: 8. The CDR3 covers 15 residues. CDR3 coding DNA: TGTGCCAGCAGGCACCCACTAGCGCACACAGATACGCAGTATTTT. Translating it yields CASRHPLAHTDTQYF.

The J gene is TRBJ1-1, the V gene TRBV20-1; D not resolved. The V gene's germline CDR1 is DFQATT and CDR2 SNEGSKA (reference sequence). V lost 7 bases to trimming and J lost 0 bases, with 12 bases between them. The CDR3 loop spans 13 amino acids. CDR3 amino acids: CSGVWAMNTEAFF. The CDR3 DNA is TGCAGTGGGGTATGGGCCATGAACACTGAAGCTTTCTTT.

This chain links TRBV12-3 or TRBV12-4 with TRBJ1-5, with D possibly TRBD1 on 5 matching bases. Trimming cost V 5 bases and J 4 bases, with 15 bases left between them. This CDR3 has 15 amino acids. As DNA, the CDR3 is TGTGCCAGCAGTCTCCCGGGGCTCGGAAATCAGCCCCAGCATTTT. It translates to CASSLPGLGNQPQHF.

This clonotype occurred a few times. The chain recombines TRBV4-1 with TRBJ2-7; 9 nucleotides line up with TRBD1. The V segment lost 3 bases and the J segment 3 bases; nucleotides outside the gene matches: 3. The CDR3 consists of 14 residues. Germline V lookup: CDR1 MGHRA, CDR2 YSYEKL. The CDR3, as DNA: TGCGCCAGCAGCCAGGAGGACAGGGGCTACGAGCAGTACTTC. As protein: CASSQEDRGYEQYF.

CDR3 bases: TGTGCCAGCAGCTTAGGAAGGGTGGGGGCATACCTTAAGGATGAGCAGTTCTTC. It yields the protein CASSLGRVGAYLKDEQFF. The chain carries TRBV7-8 and TRBJ2-1; possible D gene TRBD1, 6 bases. The length of the CDR3 is 18 residues. The V gene lost 1 base and the J gene lost 8 bases, with 24 bases spanning the gap. Germline values: CDR1 SGHVS, CDR2 FQNEAQ. Complete variable domain (other parts from reference TRBV7-8 and TRBJ2-1): GAGVSQSPRYKVAKRGQDVALRCDPISGHVSLFWYQQALGQGPEFLTYFQNEAQLDKSGLPSDRFFAERPEGSVSTLKIQRTQQEDSAVYLCASSLGRVGAYLKDEQFFGPGTRLTVL.

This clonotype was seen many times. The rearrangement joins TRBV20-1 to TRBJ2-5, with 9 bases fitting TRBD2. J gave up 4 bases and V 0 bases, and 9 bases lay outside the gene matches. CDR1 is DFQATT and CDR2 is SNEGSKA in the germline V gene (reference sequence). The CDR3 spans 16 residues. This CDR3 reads CSARDGAGGYRETQYF. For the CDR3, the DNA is TGCAGTGCTAGAGACGGGGCGGGAGGGTATCGAGAGACCCAGTACTTC.

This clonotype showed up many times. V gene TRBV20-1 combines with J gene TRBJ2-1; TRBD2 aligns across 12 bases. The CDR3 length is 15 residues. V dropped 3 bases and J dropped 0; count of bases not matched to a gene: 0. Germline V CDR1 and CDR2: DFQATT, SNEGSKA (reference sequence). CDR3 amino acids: CSARTSGSSYNEQFF. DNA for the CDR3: TGCAGTGCTAGGACTAGCGGGAGCTCCTACAATGAGCAGTTCTTC.

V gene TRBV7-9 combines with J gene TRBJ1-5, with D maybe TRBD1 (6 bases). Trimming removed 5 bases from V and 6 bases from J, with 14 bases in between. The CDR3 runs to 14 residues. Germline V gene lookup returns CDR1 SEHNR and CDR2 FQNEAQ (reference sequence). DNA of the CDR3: TGTGCCAGCAGCCAAACGGACAGTACTCAGCCCCAGCATTTT. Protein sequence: CASSQTDSTQPQHF.

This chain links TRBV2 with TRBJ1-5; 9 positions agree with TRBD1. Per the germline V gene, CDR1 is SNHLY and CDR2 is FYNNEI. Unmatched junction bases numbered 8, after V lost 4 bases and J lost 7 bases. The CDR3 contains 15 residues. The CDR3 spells CASSVADRGRQPQHF. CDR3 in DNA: TGTGCCAGCAGTGTAGCGGACAGGGGCCGGCAGCCCCAGCATTTT.

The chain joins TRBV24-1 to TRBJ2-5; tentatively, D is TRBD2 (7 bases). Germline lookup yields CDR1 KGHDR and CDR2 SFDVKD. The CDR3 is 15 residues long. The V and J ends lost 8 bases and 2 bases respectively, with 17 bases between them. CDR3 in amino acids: CATIQWGGQQETQYF. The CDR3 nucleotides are TGTGCCACCATCCAGTGGGGGGGGCAACAAGAGACCCAGTACTTC.

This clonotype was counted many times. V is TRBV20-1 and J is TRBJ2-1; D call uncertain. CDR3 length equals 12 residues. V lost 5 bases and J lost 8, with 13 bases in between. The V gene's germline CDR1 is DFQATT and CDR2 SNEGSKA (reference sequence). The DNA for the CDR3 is TGCAGTGCTCCTCGGGTGGGCGATGAGCAGTTCTTC. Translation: CSAPRVGDEQFF.